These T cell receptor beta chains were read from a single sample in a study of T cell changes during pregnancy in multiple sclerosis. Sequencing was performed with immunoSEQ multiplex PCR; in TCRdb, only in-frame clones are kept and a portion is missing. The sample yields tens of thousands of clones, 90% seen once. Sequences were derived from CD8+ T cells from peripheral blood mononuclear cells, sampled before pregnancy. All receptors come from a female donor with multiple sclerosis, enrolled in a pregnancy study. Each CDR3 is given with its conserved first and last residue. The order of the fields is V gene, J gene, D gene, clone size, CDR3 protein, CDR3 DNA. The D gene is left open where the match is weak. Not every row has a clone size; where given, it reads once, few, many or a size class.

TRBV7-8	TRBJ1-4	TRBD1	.	CASSLGQGFATNEKLFF	TGTGCCAGCAGCTTAGGACAGGGATTTGCAACTAATGAAAAACTGTTTTTT
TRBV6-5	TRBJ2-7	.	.	CASSYGRRHDYEQYF	TGTGCCAGCAGTTACGGTCGGCGGCATGATTACGAGCAGTACTTC
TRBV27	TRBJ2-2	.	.	CASSYIAGELFF	TGTGCCAGCAGTTACATTGCCGGGGAGCTGTTTTTT
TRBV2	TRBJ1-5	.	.	CASSDPGFNQPQHF	TGTGCCAGCAGTGACCCCGGGTTCAATCAGCCCCAGCATTTT
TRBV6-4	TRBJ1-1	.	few	CASSDSAGFDTEAFF	TGTGCCAGCAGTGACTCGGCGGGGTTCGACACTGAAGCTTTCTTT
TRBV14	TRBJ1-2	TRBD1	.	CASSQESLYRGAYGYTF	TGTGCCAGCAGCCAAGAATCACTCTACAGGGGGGCATATGGCTACACCTTC
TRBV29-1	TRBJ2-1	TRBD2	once	CSVEETSSLGSEQFF	TGCAGCGTTGAAGAGACTAGCTCCCTGGGCAGTGAGCAGTTCTTC
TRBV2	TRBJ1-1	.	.	CASSQGLNTEAFF	TGTGCCAGCAGCCAGGGATTGAACACTGAAGCTTTCTTT
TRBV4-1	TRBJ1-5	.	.	CASSPSGDSNQPQHF	TGCGCCAGCAGTCCGAGCGGGGATAGCAATCAGCCCCAGCATTTT
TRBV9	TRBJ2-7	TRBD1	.	CASSVRGGYNYEQYF	TGTGCCAGCAGCGTGAGAGGGGGCTACAACTACGAGCAGTACTTC
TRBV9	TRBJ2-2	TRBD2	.	CASSVAGGGYGELFF	TGTGCCAGCAGCGTAGCTGGCGGGGGGTACGGGGAGCTGTTTTTT
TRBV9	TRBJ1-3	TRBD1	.	CASSVGTGDGNTIYF	TGTGCCAGCAGCGTAGGAACAGGGGACGGAAACACCATATATTTT
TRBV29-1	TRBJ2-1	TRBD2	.	CSLRGTETYNEQFF	TGCAGCTTGCGGGGGACGGAGACCTACAATGAGCAGTTCTTC
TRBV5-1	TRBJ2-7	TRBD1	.	CASSLENPGQVDF	TGCGCCAGCAGCTTGGAGAATCCGGGACAGGTTGACTTC
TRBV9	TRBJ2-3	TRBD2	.	CASSVEVSGSTDTQYF	TGTGCCAGCAGCGTAGAGGTTAGCGGGAGCACAGATACGCAGTATTTT
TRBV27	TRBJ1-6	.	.	CASPAGNNSPLHF	TGTGCCAGCCCGGCGGGTAATAATTCACCCCTCCACTTT